The 28 T cell receptor beta chains given below trace back to one sample, sequenced in a study of blood T cell repertoires in COVID-19. Assay used: immunoSEQ multiplex PCR; TCRdb lists only in-frame clones, some missing. The data hold 200,000 to 250,000 clones, with 85% to 90% observed a single time. Sequencing was performed on peripheral blood. The receptor source for this set is a man aged 60 to 75 with acute or convalescent COVID-19.

This clone was seen only once. The V call is TRBV4-2, the J call TRBJ2-7, with D perhaps matching TRBD2 (5 bases). There are 15 residues in the CDR3. Germline loops: CDR1 LGHNA, CDR2 YNFKEQ. Trimming took off 0 bases at V and 3 bases at J, with 12 bases between the two ends. The CDR3 DNA sequence: TGTGCCAGCAGCCAAGATTACGAGGGAAACTACGAGCAGTACTTC. Translating it yields CASSQDYEGNYEQYF.

The rearrangement joins TRBV11-2 to TRBJ2-7; 9 bases map to TRBD2. V shed 1 base and J 3 bases; nucleotides not matched to a gene: 10. The CDR3 extends over 17 amino acids. Germline V CDR1 and CDR2: SGHAT, FQNNGV. As DNA, the CDR3 is TGTGCCAGCAGCTTAGCCCGCGGGCTAGCGGGGTTCTACGAGCAGTACTTC. It translates to CASSLARGLAGFYEQYF.

The chain recombines TRBV27 with TRBJ2-7, with 10 nucleotides matching TRBD1. Germline loops: CDR1 MNHEY, CDR2 SMNVEV (reference sequence). V shed 2 bases and J 6 bases; nucleotides not matched to a gene: 10. CDR3 size: 16 residues. CDR3 in amino acids: CASSLRDRGPVGEQYF. In nucleotides, the CDR3 is TGTGCCAGCAGTTTACGGGACAGGGGACCGGTAGGCGAGCAGTACTTC.

The V call is TRBV16, the J call TRBJ1-5, with D uncertain. The V end lost 4 bases, the J end lost 0 bases, and 10 bases lay between the germline ends. Per germline, CDR1 KGHSY and CDR2 FQNENV. There are 15 residues in the CDR3. The CDR3: CASSLGFNSNQPQHF. CDR3 DNA: TGTGCCAGCAGCCTCGGGTTTAATAGCAATCAGCCCCAGCATTTT. The variable domain in full, with the rest retrieved from reference TRBV16 and TRBJ1-5, is GEEVAQTPKHLVRGEGQKAKLYCAPIKGHSYVFWYQQVLKNEFKFLISFQNENVFDETGMPKERFSAKCLPNSPCSLEIQATKLEDSAVYFCASSLGFNSNQPQHFGDGTRLSIL.

This chain joins TRBV2 and TRBJ2-7; D perhaps matches TRBD1 (6 bases). Germline lookup yields CDR1 SNHLY and CDR2 FYNNEI. This CDR3 has 15 amino acids. Trimming stripped 8 bases from V and 3 bases from J, with 20 bases between. DNA for the CDR3: TGTGCCAGCCCGTTCCGACAGGCCCTTCGCTACGAGCAGTACTTC. Amino acid sequence: CASPFRQALRYEQYF.

The rearrangement joins TRBV29-1 to TRBJ2-2; D perhaps matches TRBD1 (5 bases). This CDR3 spans 16 amino acids. Germline CDR1 and CDR2: SQVTM and ANQGSEA. V was shortened by 7 bases and J by 4 bases, with 22 bases between the two germline ends. The CDR3 DNA follows: TGCAGCGCCCCCCAGGGTTATCCGATTGGCACCGGGGAGCTGTTTTTT. This codes for CSAPQGYPIGTGELFF.

The chain recombines TRBV7-2 with TRBJ2-3; D is unresolved. Deletions cut 3 bases from V and 2 bases from J, with 12 bases between. This CDR3 comprises 15 residues. Germline V gene lookup returns CDR1 SGHTA and CDR2 FQGNSA. The CDR3 nucleotides are TGTGCCAGCAGCTTCAGGTTCGCCGACACAGATACGCAGTATTTT. Protein product: CASSFRFADTDTQYF.

This sequence joins TRBV5-4 and TRBJ2-7, with 8 bases matching TRBD1. CDR3 size: 16 residues. The germline CDR1 and CDR2 sequences are SGHNT and YYREEE (reference sequence). The J segment lost 0 bases and the V segment lost 4 bases, leaving 9 bases of the junction unmatched. Here the CDR3 reads CASSPGTGISSYEQYF. The CDR3 DNA reads as TGTGCCAGCAGCCCCGGGACAGGCATTAGCTCCTACGAGCAGTACTTC.

The CDR3 DNA is TGTGCCAGCAGCCAAGCCCGTACGAACACCGGGGAGCTGTTTTTT. This translates into CASSQARTNTGELFF. This chain links TRBV3-1 (or the pseudogene TRBV3-2) with TRBJ2-2; no reliable D call. CDR1 is LGHDT, CDR2 YNNKEL, per germline (reference sequence). The CDR3 totals 15 residues. V lost 1 base to trimming and J lost 0 bases, with 6 bases between them.

J is TRBJ2-5 and V is TRBV24-1, with TRBD2 identical over 12 bases. The junction had 7 bases not matched to a gene; V was cut back by 1 base and J by 5 bases. CDR3 length: 17 residues. Looked up from germline, CDR1 is KGHDR and CDR2 is SFDVKD. The CDR3 reads CATSDFLLAGGGETQYF. For the CDR3, the DNA is TGTGCCACCAGTGATTTCTTACTAGCGGGGGGCGGGGAGACCCAGTACTTC.

The gene calls are TRBV6-4 and TRBJ2-3; possible D gene TRBD2, 6 bases. Trimming stripped 0 bases from V and 5 bases from J, with 12 bases between. Germline V gene sequence: CDR1 MRHNA, CDR2 SNTAGT. This CDR3 is 15 amino acids long. The CDR3 loop is CASSDSGTSRDTQYF. As DNA, the CDR3 is TGTGCCAGCAGTGACTCTGGTACTAGCCGAGATACGCAGTATTTT.

This clone was seen only once. The chain employs TRBV9 and TRBJ1-2; the D gene is possibly TRBD1 (5 bases). CDR3 length equals 14 residues. Trimming removed 0 bases at V and 3 bases at J, with 9 bases between. The germline V gene has CDR1 SGDLS and CDR2 YYNGEE. The CDR3 coding sequence is TGTGCCAGCAGCGTAGGGGGGGAACACTATGGCTACACCTTC. Amino acids: CASSVGGEHYGYTF.

The CDR3 loop reads CATRGGNEKLFF. CDR3 nucleotides: TGTGCCACCCGCGGGGGTAATGAAAAACTGTTTTTT. The chain combines TRBV6-5 with TRBJ1-4; maybe TRBD1 (5 bases). Germline V gene lookup returns CDR1 MNHEY and CDR2 SVGAGI. The CDR3 is 12 amino acids. V was pared by 10 bases and J by 4 bases, with 10 bases between.

This chain links TRBV5-1 with TRBJ2-5; 7 bases map to TRBD2. In germline, CDR1 is SGHRS, CDR2 YFSETQ. CDR3 length: 18 residues. V lost 4 bases to trimming and J lost 1 base; unmatched junction nucleotides: 16. CDR3 nucleotides: TGCGCCAGCAGCCCTTTAGGCACTTGGGGGGGGACCCAAGAGACCCAGTACTTC. It yields the protein CASSPLGTWGGTQETQYF.

The chain links TRBV4-2 to TRBJ2-5; D perhaps matches TRBD2 (6 bases). The CDR3 consists of 15 residues. Between the trimmed V and J ends, which lost 0 bases and 3 bases, there was a span of 11 bases. Germline V gene lookup returns CDR1 LGHNA and CDR2 YNFKEQ. As DNA, the CDR3 is TGTGCCAGCAGCCAAGATTCGACGGGGGAAGAGACCCAGTACTTC. It codes for CASSQDSTGEETQYF.

This clone was seen a few times. This chain uses TRBV6-5 with TRBJ1-2; 10 bases are a match to TRBD1. The junction had 5 bases not matched to a gene; V was cut back by 5 bases and J by 2 bases. This CDR3 spans 15 amino acids. Germline loops: CDR1 MNHEY, CDR2 SVGAGI. CDR3 sequence: CASSPRTGGNYGYTF. CDR3 DNA: TGTGCCAGCAGTCCTCGGACAGGGGGAAACTATGGCTACACCTTC.

The rearrangement uses TRBV28 and TRBJ2-1; tentatively, D is TRBD1 (6 bases). In germline, CDR1 is MDHEN, CDR2 SYDVKM. Trimming removed 6 bases from V and 0 bases from J, with 15 bases in between. CDR3 length: 16 residues. The CDR3 region has the DNA TGTGCCAGCAGGCCGGACAGACTACTCTCCTACAATGAGCAGTTCTTC. It is translated as CASRPDRLLSYNEQFF.

This chain uses TRBV6-1 with TRBJ2-1, with TRBD2 matching 14 bases. CDR3 length: 19 residues. J gave up 0 bases and V 2 bases, and 6 bases lay outside the gene matches. Germline V gene lookup returns CDR1 MNHNS and CDR2 SASEGT. The CDR3 protein is CASSETGLAGANSYNEQFF. CDR3 nucleotides: TGTGCCAGCAGTGAAACGGGACTAGCGGGGGCCAACTCCTACAATGAGCAGTTCTTC.

CDR3 loop: CASSADGGYEQYF. The CDR3 bases are TGTGCCAGCAGCGCGGACGGGGGATACGAGCAGTACTTC. The V call is TRBV2, the J call TRBJ2-7, with TRBD2 as a possible D gene (6 bases). Trimming shortened V by 6 bases and J by 4 bases, and 13 bases separated the two germline ends. The germline gives CDR1 SNHLY, CDR2 FYNNEI. The CDR3 has 13 residues.

The V and J genes are TRBV6-5 and TRBJ1-5; 9 bases map to TRBD1. The CDR3 has 13 residues. J gave up 4 bases and V 6 bases, and 1 base lay outside the gene matches. Germline CDR1 MNHEY, CDR2 SVGAGI. For the CDR3, the DNA is TGTGCCAGCAGAGGACAGGGGAATCAGCCCCAGCATTTT. The encoded protein is CASRGQGNQPQHF.

This chain connects TRBV19 to TRBJ2-1; 7 positions agree with TRBD1. Germline V gives CDR1 LNHDA, CDR2 SQIVND (reference sequence). The CDR3 consists of 13 residues. V lost 10 bases and J lost 2; bases outside the gene matches: 5. In DNA form, the CDR3 reads TGTGCCACGATGGGACAGACCTACAATGAGCAGTTCTTC. It encodes CATMGQTYNEQFF.

The rearrangement links TRBV4-3 to TRBJ2-1; TRBD2 agrees at 8 bases. V shed 1 base, J shed 3 bases, and the junction held 8 bases outside the gene matches. The CDR3 is 17 amino acids. Germline values: CDR1 LGHNA, CDR2 YSLEER. The CDR3 region is CASSQVRAGGFYNEQFF. The CDR3 DNA is TGCGCCAGCAGCCAAGTCCGGGCGGGGGGCTTCTACAATGAGCAGTTCTTC.

The chain is built from TRBV28 and TRBJ2-7, with D possibly TRBD2 on 5 matching bases. V was pared by 6 bases and J by 0 bases, with 6 bases between. The CDR3 covers 12 residues. Germline V CDR1 and CDR2: MDHEN, SYDVKM. Here the CDR3 reads CASRAGSYEQYF. The DNA for the CDR3 is TGTGCCAGCAGGGCGGGCTCCTACGAGCAGTACTTC.

The V call is TRBV7-9, the J call TRBJ1-2; D is undetermined. The length of the CDR3 is 14 residues. The germline gives CDR1 SEHNR, CDR2 FQNEAQ (reference sequence). Trimming cost V 4 bases and J 2 bases, with 11 bases left between them. The CDR3 sequence: CASSSTPGNYGYTF. The DNA for the CDR3 is TGTGCCAGCAGCTCCACCCCAGGAAACTATGGCTACACCTTC. The entire variable domain, with the rest obtained from reference TRBV7-9 and TRBJ1-2, is as follows: DTGVSQNPRHKITKRGQNVTFRCDPISEHNRLYWYRQTLGQGPEFLTYFQNEAQLEKSRLLSDRFSAERPKGSFSTLEIQRTEQGDSAMYLCASSSTPGNYGYTFGSGTRLTVV.

The chain carries TRBV9 and TRBJ2-3; 7 nucleotides agree with TRBD1. The CDR3 runs to 17 residues. From germline, CDR1 is SGDLS and CDR2 YYNGEE. The V gene end was trimmed by 2 bases and the J gene end by 6 bases; junction bases not matched to a gene: 15. The CDR3 DNA reads as TGTGCCAGCAGCGTCGAGTTGTCAGGGGGATTGTTGGATACGCAGTATTTT. This translates into CASSVELSGGLLDTQYF.

This chain uses TRBV6-2 or TRBV6-3 with TRBJ2-5; possibly TRBD1 for D (6 bases). CDR3 size: 17 residues. CDR1 is MNHEY and CDR2 is SVGEGT in the germline V gene. The V end lost 1 base, the J end lost 0 bases, and 15 bases lay between the germline ends. The CDR3 DNA is TGTGCCAGCAGTTACTTGGCAGGGGAAATGTACCAAGAGACCCAGTACTTC. This codes for CASSYLAGEMYQETQYF.

The V and J genes are TRBV9 and TRBJ2-1; 13 bases line up with TRBD2. The V gene end was trimmed by 4 bases and the J gene end by 10 bases; junction bases not matched to a gene: 8. CDR1 and CDR2 (germline): SGDLS, YYNGEE. The CDR3 totals 15 residues. This chain's CDR3 is CASSTTSGGAKEQFF. The DNA for the CDR3 is TGTGCCAGCAGCACCACTAGCGGGGGGGCCAAAGAGCAGTTCTTC. The whole variable domain, remainder taken from reference TRBV9 and TRBJ2-1, is DSGVTQTPKHLITATGQRVTLRCSPRSGDLSVYWYQQSLDQGLQFLIQYYNGEERAKGNILERFSAQQFPDLHSELNLSSLELGDSALYFCASSTTSGGAKEQFFGPGTRLTVL.

V is TRBV6-5 and J is TRBJ2-3; 7 bases map to TRBD1. The germline gives CDR1 MNHEY, CDR2 SVGAGI. V dropped 4 bases and J dropped 1; count of bases not matched to a gene: 8. The length of the CDR3 is 16 residues. CDR3 sequence: CASSLYRGLGTDTQYF. CDR3 in DNA: TGTGCCAGCAGTTTATACAGGGGTCTTGGCACAGATACGCAGTATTTT.